This T cell receptor beta chain was obtained from a study of cytomegalovirus exposure and HLA in healthy donors. Use of 60 Vbeta and 13 Jbeta primers characterized the PCR. TCRdb's copy holds only in-frame clones and misses some; the assay was immunoSEQ multiplex PCR. In all, the sample yields roughly 33,000 clones. Source material: PBMCs. The sequence came from a woman aged 40 to 49 in good health and CMV-seropositive.

Here the CDR3 DNA reads TGTGCCAGCAGTGGTAATCGGGACAGGGGTGGCTACACCTTC. Protein: CASSGNRDRGGYTF. J is TRBJ1-2 and V is TRBV6-1; TRBD1 aligns across 10 bases. The V segment lost 4 bases and the J segment 7 bases; nucleotides outside the gene matches: 6. This CDR3 contains 14 residues. Germline CDR1 is MNHNS and CDR2 is SASEGT.